A single sample is the source of the 23 T cell receptor beta chains below, sequenced in a study of cytomegalovirus exposure and HLA in healthy donors. The PCR contained 60 Vbeta and 13 Jbeta primers. Only in-frame clones appear in the TCRdb table, and some are missing; sequencing was by immunoSEQ multiplex PCR. The sample carries about 160,000 clones, 80% to 90% recorded once. Sequenced input: PBMCs. All receptors derive from a woman between 50 and 59 years old in good health and CMV-seronegative.

This chain links TRBV19 with TRBJ1-2; no definite D call. The V and J ends lost 3 bases and 8 bases respectively, with 13 bases between them. The germline gives CDR1 LNHDA, CDR2 SQIVND (reference sequence). The CDR3 sequence is 13 residues long. This chain's CDR3 is CASSIDAVYGYTF. The DNA of the CDR3 is TGTGCCAGTAGTATTGACGCGGTTTACGGCTACACCTTC.

The rearrangement uses TRBV27 and TRBJ2-5, with D possibly TRBD2 on 5 matching bases. The germline V gene encodes CDR1 MNHEY and CDR2 SMNVEV (reference sequence). Trimming took 6 bases from V and 4 from J, leaving 18 bases between them. The CDR3 runs 15 residues. CDR3 in amino acids: CASSPAGERGETQYF. The CDR3 bases are TGTGCCAGCAGCCCCGCCGGGGAACGAGGAGAGACCCAGTACTTC.

This clone was recorded a few times. The V and J genes are TRBV27 and TRBJ2-7, with D perhaps matching TRBD2 (6 bases). Trimming removed 6 bases from V and 0 bases from J, with 9 bases in between. The CDR3 length is 13 residues. In germline, CDR1 is MNHEY, CDR2 SMNVEV (reference sequence). CDR3 in amino acids: CASSIGGSYEQYF. The CDR3 region has the DNA TGTGCCAGCAGCATCGGGGGCTCCTACGAGCAGTACTTC.

The V call is TRBV7-7, the J call TRBJ2-2; 7 nucleotides line up with TRBD2. J gave up 9 bases and V 1 base, and 2 bases lay outside the gene matches. Germline CDR1 SSHAT, CDR2 FNYEAQ (reference sequence). The CDR3 is made up of 13 amino acids. The CDR3 DNA reads TGTGCCAGCAGCTTAGGGGGGGGACGGGAGCTGTTTTTT. Its protein is CASSLGGGRELFF.

This clone was seen a few times. The chain uses TRBV7-2 and TRBJ2-3; 7 nucleotides agree with TRBD2. Per germline, CDR1 SGHTA and CDR2 FQGNSA. V shed 5 bases, J shed 4 bases, and the junction held 6 bases outside the gene matches. The CDR3 has 14 residues. The CDR3 spells CASSRERGADTQYF. The CDR3 DNA reads TGTGCCAGCAGCCGCGAACGGGGGGCAGATACGCAGTATTTT.

The sample holds a few counts of this clone. The chain joins TRBV29-1 to TRBJ1-5; D may be TRBD1 (5 bases). Trimming shortened V by 7 bases and J by 5 bases, and 15 bases separated the two germline ends. Germline V lookup: CDR1 SQVTM, CDR2 ANQGSEA. This CDR3 has 13 amino acids. The CDR3 nucleotides read TGCAGCGCCTCGGGGGGACTCTATCAGCCCCAGCATTTT. It yields the protein CSASGGLYQPQHF.

The chain couples TRBV6-6 to TRBJ1-1; D is ambiguous. Germline loops: CDR1 MNHNY, CDR2 SVGAGI (reference sequence). This CDR3 has 14 residues. Trimming removed 2 bases at V and 1 base at J, with 8 bases between. Here the CDR3 reads CASSYGDRNTEAFF. The CDR3, as DNA: TGTGCCAGCAGTTACGGAGACCGGAACACTGAAGCTTTCTTT.

This sequence joins TRBV10-3 and TRBJ1-1; D is undetermined. This CDR3 has 13 amino acids. Trimming took 8 bases from V and 1 from J, leaving 11 bases between them. Germline CDR1 ENHRY, CDR2 SYGVKD. The CDR3 sequence is CAIGRPGNTEAFF. In nucleotides, the CDR3 is TGTGCCATCGGGAGACCTGGGAACACTGAAGCTTTCTTT.

The DNA for the CDR3 is TGCGCCAGCAGCTCGGGACTAGCGGGAGAGACCCAGTACTTC. As protein: CASSSGLAGETQYF. The rearrangement joins TRBV5-1 to TRBJ2-5, with 12 bases lining up with TRBD2. In germline, CDR1 is SGHRS, CDR2 YFSETQ. J lost 4 bases, V lost 3 bases, and 1 base had no gene match. The CDR3 length is 14 residues.

The chain joins TRBV5-5 to TRBJ2-7; 9 bases are a match to TRBD1. V lost 4 bases and J lost 4; bases outside the gene matches: 9. CDR1 and CDR2 (germline): SGHKS, YYEKEE (reference sequence). The CDR3 is made up of 15 amino acids. The CDR3 spells CASSAPGQGFYEQYF. In nucleotides, the CDR3 is TGTGCCAGCAGCGCACCGGGACAGGGATTTTACGAGCAGTACTTC.

This chain joins TRBV9 and TRBJ1-4; 9 bases map to TRBD1. Trimming cost V 0 bases and J 7 bases; bases outside gene matches: 7. CDR1 SGDLS and CDR2 YYNGEE come from the germline V gene. The CDR3 runs to 16 residues. In DNA, the CDR3 is TGTGCCAGCAGCGTAGCGGGGGGACAGGGTGGTGAAAAACTGTTTTTT. Encoded protein: CASSVAGGQGGEKLFF.

This chain uses TRBV7-2 with TRBJ2-5; 7 bases match TRBD2. This CDR3 contains 11 residues. Germline V gives CDR1 SGHTA, CDR2 FQGNSA. J was trimmed by 5 bases and V by 6 bases; bases with no gene match: 0. The CDR3 spells CASRGGETQYF. The CDR3 DNA reads as TGTGCCAGCAGGGGGGGGGAGACCCAGTACTTC.

Details on this clone: One junction end disagrees with the germline gene, perhaps due to a read error. This chain joins TRBV6-5 and TRBJ2-7; 10 bases align to TRBD1. Germline-derived CDR1 and CDR2 are MNHEY and SVGAGI. The CDR3 runs to 15 residues. The DNA of the CDR3 is TGTGCCAGCAGTTACCGCCGGGACAGGGGTTACGGGCAGTACTTC. It specifies CASSYRRDRGYGQYF.

The chain links TRBV7-9 to TRBJ2-1, with D tentatively TRBD2 (6 bases). The CDR3 covers 14 residues. CDR1 and CDR2 from the germline V gene are SEHNR and FQNEAQ (reference sequence). Trimming took 0 bases from V and 5 from J, leaving 8 bases between them. The CDR3 loop reads CASSLAGGDNEQFF. CDR3 coding DNA: TGTGCCAGCAGCTTAGCCGGCGGGGACAATGAGCAGTTCTTC. Together with reference TRBV7-9 and TRBJ2-1, the CDR3 gives the full variable domain: DTGVSQNPRHKITKRGQNVTFRCDPISEHNRLYWYRQTLGQGPEFLTYFQNEAQLEKSRLLSDRFSAERPKGSFSTLEIQRTEQGDSAMYLCASSLAGGDNEQFFGPGTRLTVL.

The chain links TRBV4-2 to TRBJ1-1, with a tentative D call TRBD1 (6 bases). The CDR3 spans 16 residues. Germline CDR1 and CDR2: LGHNA and YNFKEQ. The germline V and J ends were trimmed by 4 bases and 1 base, with 16 bases remaining between them. This CDR3 reads CASSPMGGPQNTEAFF. For the CDR3, the DNA is TGTGCCAGCAGCCCCATGGGGGGGCCCCAGAACACTGAAGCTTTCTTT.

The genes are TRBV27 and TRBJ1-5; the D gene is possibly TRBD1 (6 bases). The germline V gene encodes CDR1 MNHEY and CDR2 SMNVEV (reference sequence). This CDR3 has 15 residues. Trimming took 2 bases from V and 11 from J, leaving 19 bases between them. The CDR3, as DNA: TGTGCCAGCAGTTTACCAGGGGCCCCATTTCGATCCCAGCATTTT. Translation: CASSLPGAPFRSQHF.

The chain couples TRBV4-3 to TRBJ2-6, with 7 bases fitting TRBD1. Trimming at V came to 4 bases and at J to 1 base, leaving 10 bases not matched to a gene. CDR3 size: 18 residues. Germline CDR1 is LGHNA and CDR2 is YSLEER. CDR3 DNA sequence: TGCGCCAGCAGCCGGAGACAGGGCGGGCTTTCTGGGGCCAACGTCCTGACTTTC. This translates into CASSRRQGGLSGANVLTF.

V is TRBV6-1 and J is TRBJ1-1, with unresolved D. Looked up from germline, CDR1 is MNHNS and CDR2 is SASEGT. The CDR3 totals 15 residues. Deletions cut 6 bases from V and 3 bases from J, with 17 bases between. This CDR3 is CASRFEATRDTEAFF. CDR3 DNA sequence: TGTGCCAGCAGATTTGAGGCAACCCGGGACACTGAAGCTTTCTTT.

This clone occurred once. CDR3 sequence reads: CASSPMTESSYNEQFF. In nucleotides, the CDR3 is TGTGCCAGCAGCCCTATGACAGAGAGCTCCTACAATGAGCAGTTCTTC. J is TRBJ2-1 and V is TRBV7-2; D is possibly TRBD1 (5 bases). Germline V gene lookup returns CDR1 SGHTA and CDR2 FQGNSA. The CDR3 is made up of 16 amino acids. The V gene lost 5 bases and the J gene lost 0 bases, with 14 bases spanning the gap.

The V gene is TRBV10-3, the J gene TRBJ1-4; 11 nucleotides agree with TRBD1. With V trimmed by 5 bases and J by 8 bases, 13 bases remained unmatched. This CDR3 region has 17 residues. The germline V gene has CDR1 ENHRY and CDR2 SYGVKD. The CDR3 loop reads CAISSTPGQGVGEKLFF. CDR3 coding DNA: TGTGCCATCAGTTCTACTCCGGGACAGGGGGTGGGAGAAAAACTGTTTTTT.

This chain uses TRBV7-9 with TRBJ2-7; no firm D call. The V gene's germline CDR1 is SEHNR and CDR2 FQNEAQ (reference sequence). V dropped 5 bases and J dropped 6 bases, with 14 bases sitting between them. The CDR3 sequence is 13 residues long. The CDR3: CASSPTVLGEQYF. CDR3 sequence (DNA): TGTGCCAGCAGCCCCACTGTCCTAGGCGAGCAGTACTTC.

The chain joins TRBV18 to TRBJ2-5; D might be TRBD1 (6 bases). Germline values: CDR1 KGHSH, CDR2 LQKENI. Trimming cost V 3 bases and J 5 bases, with 13 bases left between them. This CDR3 region has 14 residues. CDR3 nucleotide sequence: TGTGCCAGCTCACCCCGACCAGGGGTGGAGACCCAGTACTTC. Protein product: CASSPRPGVETQYF.

The chain joins TRBV18 to TRBJ2-2, with D hard to call. The CDR3 is 14 amino acids. Between the trimmed V and J ends, which lost 3 bases and 2 bases, there was a span of 7 bases. Per the germline V gene, CDR1 is KGHSH and CDR2 is LQKENI. In DNA, the CDR3 is TGTGCCAGCTCACCGGAGATTAACACCGGGGAGCTGTTTTTT. Translation gives CASSPEINTGELFF.